The entry below describes one T cell receptor beta chain. The antigen remains unidentified. The junction departs from the called germline gene at one end, perhaps through a read error. The sample comes from a study of post-analysis software for immune sequencing data. Study as a whole: Relapsing-remitting, secondary progressive and progressive-relapsing forms made up the multiple sclerosis disease courses.

Germline CDR1 is SGHTA and CDR2 is FQGNSA. CDR3 length equals 15 residues. Findings and caveats of the study: Controls had lower frequencies than patients of about 5 TRBV segments, which included TRBV5-6, TRBV5-1 and TRBV20-1. Controls significantly exceeded multiple sclerosis patients in normalized Chao1 diversity.

Researchers reported that TCR beta cDNA libraries carried unique molecular identifiers. Each batch of roughly 1 to 11 million T cells produced hundreds of thousands of cDNA molecules. Each CDR3 protein gets one entry after TCRdb re-called the PCR reads with MiXCR. The table records approximately 150,000 distinct CDR3 sequences, approximately 30% of them present only once. The sample taken for sequencing was blood. This TCR derives from a girl between 10 and 17 years old with multiple sclerosis. The rearrangement joins TRBV7-2 to TRBJ2-7; D remains ambiguous. CDR3 DNA: TGTGCCAGCAGCCCCCCGGGCGCCGTTTCCTATGAGCAGTACTTC. Amino acids: CASSPPGAVSYEQYF.